A selection of T cell receptor beta chains follows, all from one sample in a study of T cells in narcolepsy. TCRdb's table, derived via immunoSEQ multiplex PCR, lists solely in-frame clones and lacks some. The sample includes about 14,000 clones, about 88% of them seen just once. Sequenced material: CD45RA- memory CD4+ T cells from PBMCs. The receptors stem from a human donor with narcolepsy. CDR3s include the opening cysteine and the closing phenylalanine or tryptophan. Each record gives: V gene, D gene, clone size, J gene, CDR3 DNA, CDR3 protein. A D gene is named only where the DNA matches it firmly. Rows may omit the clone size; those that give it use once, few, many or a size class.

TRBV5-1,-,-,TRBJ2-3,TGCGCCAGCAGCTTGGCCATCGAGATTTCCACAGATACGCAGTATTTT,CASSLAIEISTDTQYF
TRBV7-6,-,-,TRBJ2-1,TGTGCCAGCAGCTTACCCCTAAAAGATGAGCAGTTCTTC,CASSLPLKDEQFF
TRBV18,TRBD1,-,TRBJ1-5,TGTGCCAGCTCCCACGGACAGGGGAATCAGCCCCAGCATTTT,CASSHGQGNQPQHF
TRBV6-6,-,-,TRBJ1-5,TGTGCCAGCAGGGAGGGGCGCAATCAGCCCCAGCATTTT,CASREGRNQPQHF
TRBV4-1,TRBD2,once,TRBJ2-1,TGCGCCAGCAGCCACGATCCCCTAGCGGGGTCCTACAATGAGCAGTTCTTC,CASSHDPLAGSYNEQFF
TRBV11-3,TRBD1,-,TRBJ2-7,TGTGCCAGCAGCTCCACAGGGGGATGGAACGAGCAGTACTTC,CASSSTGGWNEQYF
TRBV30,TRBD2,once,TRBJ2-1,TGTGCCTGGAAGCCCTTAGCGGGGCGGTACAATGAGCAGTTCTTC,CAWKPLAGRYNEQFF
TRBV5-1,TRBD1,-,TRBJ1-4,TGCGCCAGCAGCTGGACGGGACAGGGTCAAGAAAAACTGTTTTTT,CASSWTGQGQEKLFF
TRBV4-2,-,-,TRBJ1-2,TGTGCCAGCAGTGTCCTGGGGAGTTCTAACTATGGCTACACCTTC,CASSVLGSSNYGYTF
TRBV2,TRBD1,-,TRBJ2-1,TGTGCCAGCAGGGAGACAGGGACAAATGAGCAGTTCTTC,CASRETGTNEQFF